This T cell receptor (beta chain) was retrieved from a study of follicular helper T cells after annual influenza vaccination (dated 2017 in TCRdb). General notes on the study: After each seasonal influenza vaccination, blood samples were collected on days 0, 7 and 28. Multi-year samples were available for six subjects, with four spanning two vaccination seasons and two spanning three seasons. The 2015 samples were processed right after collection, while the 2013-2014 samples were cryopreserved. Some subjects were followed across successive annual vaccinations spanning the 2013-2014, 2014-2015 and 2015-2016 seasons to study recall of cTfh clones. One week after vaccination, a second recruited cohort of more than nine subjects (Table S1) displayed a similar ICOS+CD38+ cTfh response.

As regards this clone: Its recognized antigen is unknown. No quality values exist for individual bases; no much larger clone is one base distant.

TCRB sequencing was used to follow sorted CD4 subsets from the blood of adults before and after they were given the seasonal inactivated influenza vaccine (Fluvarix). To be eligible, subjects had to be community-dwelling and could not have received an influenza vaccine during the previous 6 months. Reasons for exclusion included contraindications to influenza vaccine, substance abuse, HIV/AIDS, active malignancy, immunomodulatory medication, and active illness such as respiratory infection. Per time point, between 40 and 100 mL of blood was sampled. PBMC were isolated using Ficoll-Paque PLUS or SepMate separation. As a non-Tfh comparison subset, CXCR5- memory CD4 T cells were sorted. Before DNA extraction, cell subsets were sorted from PBMC on a BD FACS Aria. The protocol used for the library was the immunoSEQ multiplex PCR assay. Adaptive Biotechnologies carried out TCRB amplification, library preparation, sequencing and preliminary bioinformatics at Survey level resolution. The published analysis was carried out like this. In R, clonality was calculated as 1 minus the normalized Shannon entropy, and the Gini index was computed using the R package ineq. Overlap score was defined as the summed counts of shared sequences divided by the total counts of all sequences in both compared samples. Shared-clonotype significance used Fisher's exact test assuming a theoretical repertoire of 10^7 TCRB sequences. TCRdb carries this immuneACCESS record with in-frame sequences only. Its versions omit some clonotypes, under half of them owing to an unresolved V gene in the studies checked, with the rest unexplained. The V and J calls and clone size come from that table; D and trimming were worked out from the DNA. For this sample there are approximately 10,000 clones; 65% to 85% appear just once. The top ten hold around 0.9% of the sample.

The study at large found these results: With successive annual vaccinations, a recurrent oligoclonal ICOS+CD38+ cTfh response was recalled, and this response contained tetramer and AIM influenza-specific clonotypes. Day 7 ICOS+CD38+ clones were most often found later in ICOS-CD38- cTfh, suggesting that subset may serve as a memory reservoir. When influenza clone enrichment was assessed, the possibility that the much larger non-cTfh compartments were undersampled could not be excluded. ICOS+CD38+ cTfh clonality correlated with the frequency of that population, and its change correlated with the change in circulating plasmablast frequency. Rare clonotypes could not be sampled because productive TCRB sequences were recovered from only about 9.5-21% of the analyzed cells.

From its cysteine to its phenylalanine, the CDR3 spans 15 amino acids. Only the CDR3 region is kept as DNA, spanning 45 bases read in frame from base 1. CDR1 SGHNT and CDR2 YENEEA are derived from the germline V gene. Trimming removed 5 bases from V and 2 bases from J; the gene matches leave 3 bases unexplained. This TCR was sampled from an adult who received the influenza vaccine. The source was CXCR5- memory CD4+ T cells sorted from blood, collected 6 weeks after influenza vaccination. The label giving this sample's cell subset or site can be read as: CXCR5- memory CD4 T cells. Rearrangement joined TRBV11-3 to TRBJ2-3; TRBD2 fits 11 bases in the junction. The DNA sequence reads TGTGCCAGCAGCGCGACTAGCGGGATCACAGATACGCAGTATTTT. Translated, this gives CASSATSGITDTQYF.